A selection of T cell receptor beta chains follows, all from one sample in a study of blood T cell repertoires in COVID-19. TCRdb's table, derived via immunoSEQ multiplex PCR, lists solely in-frame clones and lacks some. This repertoire shows a few hundred thousand clones, about 85% found once; its top ten account for approximately 4%. Sequenced: peripheral blood. Receptors originate from a man in his fifties or sixties who had recovered from COVID-19. Each CDR3 is given with its conserved first and last residue. Fields, in order: D gene, J gene, V gene, clone size, CDR3 protein, CDR3 DNA. A D gene is named only where the DNA matches it firmly. Clone size is stated in some rows and not others, as once, few, many or a class when expanded.

D gene: TRBD2; J gene: TRBJ2-7; V gene: TRBV6-5; clone size: .; CDR3 protein: CASSLSGGPSREQYF; CDR3 DNA: TGTGCCAGCAGTCTTAGCGGGGGCCCGAGCCGCGAGCAGTACTTC
D gene: .; J gene: TRBJ2-5; V gene: TRBV15; clone size: .; CDR3 protein: CATSRVGSWETQYF; CDR3 DNA: TGTGCCACCAGCAGAGTGGGTAGCTGGGAGACCCAGTACTTC
D gene: TRBD1; J gene: TRBJ2-5; V gene: TRBV3-1/TRBV3-2; clone size: .; CDR3 protein: CASSQTGTGQETQYF; CDR3 DNA: TGTGCCAGCAGCCAAACCGGGACAGGGCAAGAGACCCAGTACTTC
D gene: .; J gene: TRBJ2-3; V gene: TRBV7-2; clone size: .; CDR3 protein: CASSTRRRGPTDTQYF; CDR3 DNA: TGTGCCAGCAGCACCCGAAGGCGGGGCCCCACAGATACGCAGTATTTT
D gene: TRBD1; J gene: TRBJ1-2; V gene: TRBV18; clone size: once; CDR3 protein: CASSQTGGNDYGYTF; CDR3 DNA: TGTGCCAGCTCACAGACAGGGGGCAATGACTATGGCTACACCTTC
D gene: TRBD1; J gene: TRBJ1-3; V gene: TRBV7-2; clone size: .; CDR3 protein: CASSLDRAFPGNTIYF; CDR3 DNA: TGTGCCAGCAGCCTCGACAGGGCGTTCCCTGGAAACACCATATATTTT
D gene: TRBD2; J gene: TRBJ2-7; V gene: TRBV4-1; clone size: .; CDR3 protein: CASSQVLAGDYEQYF; CDR3 DNA: TGCGCCAGCAGCCAAGTTCTAGCGGGGGACTACGAGCAGTACTTC
D gene: TRBD1; J gene: TRBJ1-1; V gene: TRBV6-2/TRBV6-3; clone size: .; CDR3 protein: CASSSAGTGKNTEAFF; CDR3 DNA: TGTGCCAGCAGTTCCGCCGGGACAGGGAAGAACACTGAAGCTTTCTTT
D gene: TRBD1; J gene: TRBJ1-2; V gene: TRBV27; clone size: .; CDR3 protein: CASSPGQGRYGYTF; CDR3 DNA: TGTGCCAGCAGCCCGGGACAGGGGCGGTATGGCTACACCTTC
D gene: TRBD2; J gene: TRBJ2-1; V gene: TRBV5-5; clone size: .; CDR3 protein: CASRGTSGGHNEQFF; CDR3 DNA: TGTGCCAGCAGGGGGACTAGCGGGGGACACAATGAGCAGTTCTTC
D gene: TRBD1; J gene: TRBJ1-1; V gene: TRBV19; clone size: .; CDR3 protein: CASARQGEAMNTEAFF; CDR3 DNA: TGTGCCAGCGCGAGACAGGGTGAGGCTATGAACACTGAAGCTTTCTTT
D gene: .; J gene: TRBJ2-1; V gene: TRBV5-4; clone size: .; CDR3 protein: CASSSGGSGNNEQFF; CDR3 DNA: TGTGCCAGCAGCTCGGGCGGGTCCGGTAACAATGAGCAGTTCTTC
D gene: .; J gene: TRBJ2-1; V gene: TRBV19; clone size: .; CDR3 protein: CASSIQGTYNEQFF; CDR3 DNA: TGTGCCAGTAGTATACAGGGGACCTACAATGAGCAGTTCTTC
D gene: .; J gene: TRBJ1-3; V gene: TRBV13; clone size: .; CDR3 protein: CASSVYTNGPGGNTIYF; CDR3 DNA: TGTGCCAGCAGCGTATATACAAATGGTCCTGGTGGAAACACCATATATTTT
D gene: .; J gene: TRBJ1-1; V gene: TRBV27; clone size: .; CDR3 protein: CASSSHKLNTEAFF; CDR3 DNA: TGTGCCAGCAGTTCCCACAAGTTGAACACTGAAGCTTTCTTT
D gene: .; J gene: TRBJ1-1; V gene: TRBV18; clone size: .; CDR3 protein: CASSLTQGGNTEAFF; CDR3 DNA: TGTGCCAGCTCACTTACACAGGGTGGGAACACTGAAGCTTTCTTT
D gene: TRBD1; J gene: TRBJ1-1; V gene: TRBV19; clone size: .; CDR3 protein: CASSTKTRGVNTEAFF; CDR3 DNA: TGTGCCAGTAGTACTAAAACCAGGGGGGTGAACACTGAAGCTTTCTTT
D gene: TRBD1; J gene: TRBJ1-5; V gene: TRBV7-9; clone size: few; CDR3 protein: CASSTDRGGNQPQHF; CDR3 DNA: TGTGCCAGCAGCACGGACAGGGGTGGCAATCAGCCCCAGCATTTT
D gene: .; J gene: TRBJ2-2; V gene: TRBV7-3; clone size: few; CDR3 protein: CASSLRVGELFF; CDR3 DNA: TGTGCCAGCAGCTTACGGGTCGGGGAGCTGTTTTTT
D gene: TRBD2; J gene: TRBJ2-5; V gene: TRBV13; clone size: .; CDR3 protein: CASSDGLEPQETQYF; CDR3 DNA: TGTGCCAGCAGCGACGGACTAGAACCCCAAGAGACCCAGTACTTC
D gene: TRBD1; J gene: TRBJ2-7; V gene: TRBV5-1; clone size: .; CDR3 protein: CASSPRTGGYEQYF; CDR3 DNA: TGCGCCAGCAGCCCCCGGACAGGGGGCTACGAGCAGTACTTC
D gene: .; J gene: TRBJ2-7; V gene: TRBV5-1; clone size: .; CDR3 protein: CASSTEFVQYF; CDR3 DNA: TGCGCCAGCAGCACCGAGTTCGTGCAGTACTTC
D gene: TRBD1; J gene: TRBJ2-7; V gene: TRBV2; clone size: once; CDR3 protein: CASINPGQGSYEQYF; CDR3 DNA: TGTGCCAGCATCAACCCGGGACAGGGTTCCTACGAGCAGTACTTC
D gene: TRBD1; J gene: TRBJ2-4; V gene: TRBV19; clone size: .; CDR3 protein: CASSLTGQGSIQYF; CDR3 DNA: TGTGCCAGTAGTCTCACGGGACAGGGATCAATTCAGTACTTC
D gene: .; J gene: TRBJ2-6; V gene: TRBV4-2; clone size: .; CDR3 protein: CASSHTRLNQGSGANVLTF; CDR3 DNA: TGTGCCAGCAGCCACACTCGGTTGAACCAGGGGTCTGGGGCCAACGTCCTGACTTTC
D gene: TRBD1; J gene: TRBJ2-3; V gene: TRBV18; clone size: .; CDR3 protein: CASSPPRTGTDTQYF; CDR3 DNA: TGTGCCAGCTCACCACCTCGGACAGGGACAGATACGCAGTATTTT
D gene: .; J gene: TRBJ1-2; V gene: TRBV5-4; clone size: .; CDR3 protein: CASSSRQVGGYTF; CDR3 DNA: TGTGCCAGCAGCTCCAGACAGGTTGGGGGCTACACCTTC
D gene: .; J gene: TRBJ1-5; V gene: TRBV5-5; clone size: few; CDR3 protein: CASSPGATSNQPQHF; CDR3 DNA: TGTGCCAGCAGCCCTGGGGCTACTAGCAATCAGCCCCAGCATTTT
D gene: .; J gene: TRBJ1-3; V gene: TRBV29-1; clone size: .; CDR3 protein: CSVEYSGNTIYF; CDR3 DNA: TGCAGCGTTGAGTACTCTGGAAACACCATATATTTT
D gene: .; J gene: TRBJ2-3; V gene: TRBV5-1; clone size: .; CDR3 protein: CASSLAMNQVDTQYF; CDR3 DNA: TGCGCCAGCAGCTTGGCCATGAATCAGGTAGATACGCAGTATTTT
D gene: .; J gene: TRBJ2-3; V gene: TRBV5-8; clone size: .; CDR3 protein: CASSLWLRGSTDTQYF; CDR3 DNA: TGTGCCAGCAGCTTGTGGTTACGGGGGTCCACAGATACGCAGTATTTT
D gene: TRBD1; J gene: TRBJ1-5; V gene: TRBV19; clone size: .; CDR3 protein: CASRGWAGGSSDQPQHF; CDR3 DNA: TGTGCCAGTAGGGGCTGGGCAGGGGGCTCCAGTGATCAGCCCCAGCATTTT
D gene: TRBD2; J gene: TRBJ2-2; V gene: TRBV5-1; clone size: .; CDR3 protein: CASSLLIRAGQNTGELFF; CDR3 DNA: TGCGCCAGCAGCTTGTTGATCAGAGCGGGGCAAAACACCGGGGAGCTGTTTTTT
D gene: TRBD2; J gene: TRBJ2-3; V gene: TRBV4-1; clone size: .; CDR3 protein: CASSRLAGTDTQYF; CDR3 DNA: TGCGCCAGCAGCCGACTAGCAGGCACAGATACGCAGTATTTT
D gene: TRBD2; J gene: TRBJ2-3; V gene: TRBV2; clone size: .; CDR3 protein: CASTGLAGSTDTQYF; CDR3 DNA: TGTGCCAGCACTGGACTAGCGGGGAGCACAGATACGCAGTATTTT
D gene: TRBD1; J gene: TRBJ2-5; V gene: TRBV5-1; clone size: .; CDR3 protein: CASSHRGTGDSETQYF; CDR3 DNA: TGCGCCAGCAGCCATCGTGGGACAGGGGATTCGGAGACCCAGTACTTC
D gene: .; J gene: TRBJ1-3; V gene: TRBV5-5; clone size: .; CDR3 protein: CASRPQTVIGGNTIYF; CDR3 DNA: TGTGCCAGCAGACCGCAGACAGTCATAGGTGGAAACACCATATATTTT
D gene: TRBD2; J gene: TRBJ2-3; V gene: TRBV3-1/TRBV3-2; clone size: .; CDR3 protein: CASSQGSASGGAYFTDTQYF; CDR3 DNA: TGTGCCAGCAGCCAAGGGTCGGCTAGCGGGGGAGCCTACTTCACAGATACGCAGTATTTT
D gene: TRBD2; J gene: TRBJ2-5; V gene: TRBV2; clone size: .; CDR3 protein: CASKGLAGGLQETQYF; CDR3 DNA: TGTGCCAGCAAAGGACTAGCGGGGGGTCTCCAAGAGACCCAGTACTTC
D gene: .; J gene: TRBJ2-3; V gene: TRBV7-3; clone size: .; CDR3 protein: CASSSQPGLITDTQYF; CDR3 DNA: TGTGCCAGCAGCTCCCAACCGGGACTGATCACAGATACGCAGTATTTT
D gene: TRBD1; J gene: TRBJ1-5; V gene: TRBV14; clone size: few; CDR3 protein: CASSQGRGVQPQHF; CDR3 DNA: TGTGCCAGCAGCCAAGGCAGGGGGGTTCAGCCCCAGCATTTT
D gene: .; J gene: TRBJ2-3; V gene: TRBV6-4; clone size: .; CDR3 protein: CASRTGIGTDTQYF; CDR3 DNA: TGTGCCAGCAGGACGGGGATCGGCACAGATACGCAGTATTTT
D gene: .; J gene: TRBJ1-6; V gene: TRBV6-6; clone size: .; CDR3 protein: CASSPGQLYNSPLHF; CDR3 DNA: TGTGCCAGCAGCCCTGGACAACTCTATAATTCACCCCTCCACTTT
D gene: .; J gene: TRBJ1-4; V gene: TRBV4-1; clone size: few; CDR3 protein: CASSQERTIATNEKLFF; CDR3 DNA: TGCGCCAGCAGCCAAGAAAGGACAATTGCAACTAATGAAAAACTGTTTTTT
D gene: TRBD1; J gene: TRBJ1-6; V gene: TRBV18; clone size: .; CDR3 protein: CASSQRFRTGDNSPLHF; CDR3 DNA: TGTGCCAGCTCACAAAGGTTCCGGACAGGGGATAATTCACCCCTCCACTTT
D gene: .; J gene: TRBJ1-1; V gene: TRBV5-1; clone size: .; CDR3 protein: CASSLFRGGTEAFF; CDR3 DNA: TGCGCCAGCAGCTTGTTTAGGGGGGGCACTGAAGCTTTCTTT